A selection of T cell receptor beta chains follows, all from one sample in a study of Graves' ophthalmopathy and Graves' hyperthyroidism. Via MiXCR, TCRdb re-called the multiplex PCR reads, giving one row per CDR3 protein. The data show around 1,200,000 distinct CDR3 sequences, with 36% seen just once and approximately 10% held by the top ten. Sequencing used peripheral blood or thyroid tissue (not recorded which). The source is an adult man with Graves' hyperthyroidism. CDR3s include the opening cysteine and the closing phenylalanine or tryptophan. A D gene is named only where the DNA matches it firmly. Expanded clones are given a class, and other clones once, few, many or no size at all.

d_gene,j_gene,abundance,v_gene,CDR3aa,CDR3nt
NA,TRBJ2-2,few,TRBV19,CASGRTDYTGELFF,TGTGCCAGTGGGCGGACAGATTACACCGGGGAGCTGTTTTTT
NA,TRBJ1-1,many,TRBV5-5,CASSPETDTEAFF,TGTGCCAGCAGCCCGGAGACGGACACTGAAGCTTTCTTT
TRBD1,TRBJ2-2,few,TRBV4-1,CASRGGQGAGELFF,TGCGCCAGCAGGGGGGGACAGGGGGCCGGGGAGCTGTTTTTT
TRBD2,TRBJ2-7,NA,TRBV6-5,CASSHGLATSYEQYF,TGTGCCAGCAGTCATGGACTAGCAACGTCCTACGAGCAGTACTTC
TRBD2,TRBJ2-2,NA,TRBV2,CASIIGGRGTGELFF,TGTGCCAGCATAATCGGCGGGAGGGGCACCGGGGAGCTGTTTTTT
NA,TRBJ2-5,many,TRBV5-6,CASSLLVTETQYF,TGTGCCAGCAGCTTGCTGGTTACGGAGACCCAGTACTTC
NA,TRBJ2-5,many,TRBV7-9,CASSSPRSDPEQETQYF,TGTGCCAGCAGCTCCCCCCGATCGGACCCCGAGCAAGAGACCCAGTACTTC
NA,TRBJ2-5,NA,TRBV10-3,CATQALNQPQYF,TGTGCCACCCAGGCGCTAAATCAGCCCCAGTACTTC
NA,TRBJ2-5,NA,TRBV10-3,CAISSRTTQETQYF,TGTGCCATCAGCAGCCGAACTACACAAGAGACCCAGTACTTC
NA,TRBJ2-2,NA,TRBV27,CASRGGQSKFTGELFF,TGTGCCAGCAGGGGGGGACAGAGCAAATTCACCGGGGAGCTGTTTTTT
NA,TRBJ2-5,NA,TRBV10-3,CAITGAGGIQETQYF,TGTGCCATCACTGGGGCAGGGGGGATCCAAGAGACCCAGTACTTC
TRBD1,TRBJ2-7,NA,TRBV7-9,CASSAGPGQGVTYEQYF,TGTGCCAGCAGCGCCGGTCCGGGACAGGGGGTTACCTACGAGCAGTACTTC
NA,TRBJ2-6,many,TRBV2,CASSVGRGGFGANVLTF,TGTGCCAGCAGCGTTGGCAGGGGAGGGTTCGGGGCCAACGTCCTGACTTTC
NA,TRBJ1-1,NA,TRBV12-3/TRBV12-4,CASSLFAGLLSSAFF,TGTGCCAGCAGTTTATTTGCAGGGCTGCTTTCGTCAGCTTTCTTT
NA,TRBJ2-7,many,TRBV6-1,CASQRAASSYEQYF,TGTGCCAGCCAAAGGGCAGCGAGCTCCTACGAGCAGTACTTC
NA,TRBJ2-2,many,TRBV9,CASSVAGRSSTGELFF,TGTGCCAGCAGCGTAGCAGGGCGAAGTAGCACCGGGGAGCTGTTTTTT
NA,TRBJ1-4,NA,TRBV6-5,CASRPDSWKKLFF,TGTGCCAGCAGGCCCGACAGTTGGAAAAAACTGTTTTTT
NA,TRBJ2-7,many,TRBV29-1,CSVEGENSYEQYF,TGCAGCGTTGAGGGGGAGAACTCCTACGAGCAGTACTTC
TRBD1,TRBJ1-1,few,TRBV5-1,CASSPNRQGMDTEAFF,TGCGCCAGCAGCCCTAACCGACAGGGTATGGACACTGAAGCTTTCTTT
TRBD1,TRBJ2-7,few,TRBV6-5,CASTSPGQGTYEQYF,TGTGCCAGCACCTCCCCGGGACAGGGTACCTACGAGCAGTACTTC
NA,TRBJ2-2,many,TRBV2,CASSERAAGELFF,TGTGCCAGCAGTGAAAGGGCCGCCGGGGAGCTGTTTTTT
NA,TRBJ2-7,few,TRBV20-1,CSGFSADSYEQYF,TGCAGTGGTTTTTCGGCAGACTCCTACGAGCAGTACTTC
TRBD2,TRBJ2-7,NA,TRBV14,CASSQDQAGTSYEQYF,TGTGCCAGCAGCCAAGACCAAGCTGGGACTAGCTACGAGCAGTACTTC
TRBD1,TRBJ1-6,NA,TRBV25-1,CASRPGGESPLHF,TGTGCTAGTAGGCCAGGGGGCGAGTCACCCCTCCACTTT
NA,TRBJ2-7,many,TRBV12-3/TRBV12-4,CASSSSRDIYEQYF,TGTGCCAGCAGTTCGTCCCGGGACATCTACGAGCAGTACTTC
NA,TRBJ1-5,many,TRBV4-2,CASSQEGEPQPQHF,TGTGCCAGCAGCCAAGAAGGGGAACCTCAGCCCCAGCATTTT
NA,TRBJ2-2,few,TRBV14,CASSLGSQRSTGELFF,TGTGCCAGCAGCCTCGGCAGTCAACGGAGCACCGGGGAGCTGTTTTTT
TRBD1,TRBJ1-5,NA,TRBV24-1,CATSVVTGDQPQHF,TGTGCCACCAGCGTTGTCACAGGGGATCAGCCCCAGCATTTT
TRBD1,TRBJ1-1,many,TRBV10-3,CAISEGQGSVTEAFF,TGTGCCATCAGTGAAGGACAGGGGTCGGTCACTGAAGCTTTCTTT